The 31 T cell receptor beta chains below all came from one sample that was sequenced in a study of CD8 T cells in ankylosing spondylitis. MiXCR was run by TCRdb on the 5' RACE reads, yielding one entry per CDR3 protein. The sample has about 340,000 distinct CDR3 sequences; roughly 15% are singletons. The specimen sequenced was blood, either unsorted or a sorted T cell fraction (not recorded which). These receptors were obtained from a male donor with ankylosing spondylitis or in good health (not recorded which).

V usage is TRBV3-1 and J usage is TRBJ2-7; TRBD1 agrees at 7 bases. CDR1 is LGHDT and CDR2 is YNNKEL in the germline V gene (reference sequence). The CDR3 totals 13 residues. With 4 bases clipped from V and 3 bases from J, the junction kept 3 bases outside the gene matches. The CDR3 coding sequence is TGTGCCAGCAGCCCTTGGACAGGCTACGAGCAGTACTTC. It encodes CASSPWTGYEQYF.

V usage is TRBV5-1 and J usage is TRBJ2-2, with 7 bases aligning to TRBD2. V was clipped by 0 bases and J by 2 bases; unmatched bases: 7. Germline V lookup: CDR1 SGHRS, CDR2 YFSETQ. The CDR3 is made up of 17 amino acids. CDR3 coding DNA: TGCGCCAGCAGCTTGGCCGGGCTAGCGGTTAACACCGGGGAGCTGTTTTTT. This gives the protein CASSLAGLAVNTGELFF.

This chain connects TRBV27 to TRBJ2-3, with D possibly TRBD2 on 6 matching bases. CDR3 length: 16 residues. Germline CDR1 reads MNHEY; CDR2 reads SMNVEV (reference sequence). V gave up 5 bases and J gave up 2 bases, with 17 bases separating them. The CDR3 DNA follows: TGTGCCAGCAGTCCCGGGACTTCTAGTATCACAGATACGCAGTATTTT. Amino acids: CASSPGTSSITDTQYF.

The chain has TRBV19 and TRBJ1-1; possible D gene TRBD1, 5 bases. V was trimmed by 6 bases and J by 1 base, leaving 12 bases between them. From germline, CDR1 is LNHDA and CDR2 SQIVND (reference sequence). The CDR3 runs 14 residues. This chain's CDR3 is CASSTAGGNTEAFF. The CDR3 DNA sequence: TGTGCCAGTAGCACAGCCGGGGGGAACACTGAAGCTTTCTTT.

This rearrangement joins TRBV5-6 to TRBJ2-2, with D possibly being TRBD2 (5 bases). The CDR3 has 14 amino acids. Germline V CDR1 and CDR2: SGHDT, YYEEEE. V was clipped by 5 bases and J by 5 bases, with 13 bases between them. CDR3 in DNA: TGTGCCAGCAGAGATACTAGGAAGACCGGGGAGCTGTTTTTT. Encoded protein: CASRDTRKTGELFF.

This clonotype showed up just a few times. V and J are TRBV5-6 and TRBJ2-3, with 10 bases matching TRBD2. The CDR3 length is 16 residues. Germline V gene sequence: CDR1 SGHDT, CDR2 YYEEEE. J gave up 1 base and V 1 base, and 3 bases lay outside the gene matches. CDR3 region: CASSLNLAGGTDTQYF. The DNA for the CDR3 is TGTGCCAGCAGCTTGAATCTAGCGGGGGGCACAGATACGCAGTATTTT. The full variable domain, its missing parts supplied by reference TRBV5-6 and TRBJ2-3, is DAGVTQSPTHLIKTRGQQVTLRCSPKSGHDTVSWYQQALGQGPQFIFQYYEEEERQRGNFPDRFSGHQFPNYSSELNVNALLLGDSALYLCASSLNLAGGTDTQYFGPGTRLTVL.

This clonotype was detected ten times or more. This chain links TRBV4-1 with TRBJ1-4; D perhaps matches TRBD1 (6 bases). Germline V lookup: CDR1 MGHRA, CDR2 YSYEKL. This CDR3 is built from 14 residues. V was trimmed by 4 bases and J by 6 bases, leaving 12 bases between them. The CDR3 DNA reads as TGCGCCAGCAGCCCTTCGAACAGGGATGAAAAACTGTTTTTT. Protein sequence: CASSPSNRDEKLFF.

The CDR3 DNA sequence: TGCAGTGCTAGACGCGGGGTGAACACCGGGGAGCTGTTTTTT. This translates into CSARRGVNTGELFF. The V and J genes are TRBV20-1 and TRBJ2-2; possible D gene TRBD2, 6 bases. The ends were cut back, 2 bases at V and 1 base at J, with 8 bases in the middle. The germline CDR1 and CDR2 sequences are DFQATT and SNEGSKA (reference sequence). This CDR3 contains 14 residues.

The V call is TRBV4-1, the J call TRBJ2-5; D is ambiguous. The V gene lost 1 base and the J gene lost 5 bases, with 8 bases spanning the gap. There are 13 residues in the CDR3. Germline-derived CDR1 and CDR2 are MGHRA and YSYEKL. The CDR3 nucleotides read TGCGCCAGCAGCCAAGCCTCGCGGGAGACCCAGTACTTC. This translates into CASSQASRETQYF.

The chain combines TRBV11-2 with TRBJ1-5; D might be TRBD1 (5 bases). The CDR3 loop spans 14 amino acids. Germline-derived CDR1 and CDR2 are SGHAT and FQNNGV. Trimming took 7 bases from V and 1 from J, leaving 11 bases between them. The CDR3 DNA is TGTGCCAGCACCAATGGGGCCAGCAATCAGCCCCAGCATTTT. It codes for CASTNGASNQPQHF.

This clonotype came up a few times. The chain recombines TRBV11-2 with TRBJ2-2; D possibly matches TRBD1 or TRBD2 (6 bases each). The CDR3 is made up of 17 amino acids. V gave up 4 bases and J gave up 2 bases, with 17 bases separating them. Per germline, CDR1 SGHAT and CDR2 FQNNGV. The CDR3: CASSSPWGAVNTGELFF. DNA for the CDR3: TGTGCCAGCAGCTCACCGTGGGGGGCGGTTAACACCGGGGAGCTGTTTTTT.

This clonotype occurred a few times. The V and J genes are TRBV4-1 and TRBJ2-1; 7 bases fit TRBD2. The CDR3 is made up of 16 amino acids. The V segment lost 0 bases and the J segment 2 bases; nucleotides outside the gene matches: 4. CDR1 and CDR2 (germline): MGHRA, YSYEKL. The CDR3 reads CASSQEVTSTYNEQFF. The CDR3 bases are TGCGCCAGCAGCCAAGAAGTGACTAGCACCTACAATGAGCAGTTCTTC.

The chain carries TRBV7-8 and TRBJ1-5, with 8 bases matching TRBD1. This CDR3 region has 14 residues. The V gene's germline CDR1 is SGHVS and CDR2 FQNEAQ. Germline trimming cut 5 bases from V and 2 bases from J; bases unmatched to any gene: 2. The CDR3 DNA reads TGTGCCAGCAGCGGGACAGGAGGCAATCAGCCCCAGCATTTT. It encodes CASSGTGGNQPQHF.

This clonotype showed up just a few times. This chain joins TRBV12-3 or TRBV12-4 and TRBJ2-3; D is ambiguous. V was cut by 6 bases and J by 8 bases, with 9 bases left in between. The CDR3 is made up of 11 amino acids. The CDR3 sequence is CASSQYTTQYF. In DNA form, the CDR3 reads TGTGCCAGCAGCCAGTACACTACGCAGTATTTT.

The V gene is TRBV5-1, the J gene TRBJ1-3, with 9 bases aligning to TRBD1. The CDR3 length is 16 residues. The germline V gene has CDR1 SGHRS and CDR2 YFSETQ. The V gene end was trimmed by 1 base and the J gene end by 2 bases; junction bases not matched to a gene: 4. The chain's CDR3 is CASSLTGTGTGNTIYF. The CDR3 bases are TGCGCCAGCAGCTTGACAGGGACAGGGACTGGAAACACCATATATTTT. The whole variable domain, filled in from reference TRBV5-1 and TRBJ1-3, reads KAGVTQTPRYLIKTRGQQVTLSCSPISGHRSVSWYQQTPGQGLQFLFEYFSETQRNKGNFPGRFSGRQFSNSRSEMNVSTLELGDSALYLCASSLTGTGTGNTIYFGEGSWLTVV.

CDR3 DNA: TGCGCCAGCAGCGTCCGGGACGGACAGAACACCGGGGAGCTGTTTTTT. This gives the protein CASSVRDGQNTGELFF. The chain has TRBV4-1 and TRBJ2-2, with D tentatively TRBD1 or TRBD2 (5 bases each). This CDR3 is 16 amino acids long. Germline loops: CDR1 MGHRA, CDR2 YSYEKL. With 5 bases removed from V and 1 base from J, the gap between germline ends came to 14 bases.

This clonotype was seen a few times. The chain combines TRBV6-1 with TRBJ1-1; D is undetermined. Trimming removed 10 bases from V and 7 bases from J, with 16 bases in between. Germline loops: CDR1 MNHNS, CDR2 SASEGT. This CDR3 is 12 amino acids long. CDR3 loop: CATRRRSFEAFF. DNA for the CDR3: TGTGCCACCAGGCGGCGGAGCTTTGAAGCTTTCTTT.

In its sample, this clonotype was seen many times. The rearrangement links TRBV27 to TRBJ2-3; 7 bases match TRBD2. The CDR3 length is 12 residues. The germline CDR1 and CDR2 sequences are MNHEY and SMNVEV (reference sequence). J lost 7 bases, V lost 6 bases, and 4 bases had no gene match. The CDR3 spells CASSGGRNTQYF. In DNA, the CDR3 is TGTGCCAGCAGCGGGGGGAGGAATACGCAGTATTTT.

In its sample, this clonotype was seen a few times. The V gene is TRBV14, the J gene TRBJ1-2; tentatively, D is TRBD1 (5 bases). The CDR3 is 14 amino acids. Per the germline V gene, CDR1 is SGHDN and CDR2 is FVKESK. Trimming cost V 2 bases and J 4 bases, with 11 bases left between them. The CDR3 sequence is CASSQNFGGYGYTF. As DNA, the CDR3 is TGTGCCAGCAGCCAAAACTTTGGGGGCTATGGCTACACCTTC.

The chain combines TRBV3-1 with TRBJ2-7; D ambiguous. Trimming stripped 0 bases from V and 3 bases from J, with 6 bases between. The CDR3 spans 13 residues. In germline, CDR1 is LGHDT, CDR2 YNNKEL (reference sequence). The CDR3 DNA reads as TGTGCCAGCAGCCAAGATCTTTACTACGAGCAGTACTTC. Translated, it gives CASSQDLYYEQYF.

This clonotype was seen a handful of times. The gene calls are TRBV27 and TRBJ2-1, with D unresolved. The CDR3 spans 17 residues. Deletions cut 6 bases from V and 2 bases from J, with 20 bases between. Germline-derived CDR1 and CDR2 are MNHEY and SMNVEV (reference sequence). The CDR3 nucleotides are TGTGCCAGCAGCCCAGCTCGGACGCAGCTGCCCTACAATGAGCAGTTCTTC. Protein sequence: CASSPARTQLPYNEQFF.

This clonotype was observed a few times. The chain joins TRBV18 to TRBJ2-5; D possibly uses TRBD1 or TRBD2 (5 bases each). Germline V gene data show CDR1 as KGHSH and CDR2 as LQKENI. There are 14 residues in the CDR3. V lost 3 bases and J lost 5, with 13 bases in between. For the CDR3, the DNA is TGTGCCAGCTCACCGGGGGATTCCCGGGAGACCCAGTACTTC. Translating gives CASSPGDSRETQYF.

The chain employs TRBV12-3 or TRBV12-4 and TRBJ2-7; 8 bases match TRBD1. V shed 8 bases and J 6 bases; nucleotides not matched to a gene: 12. The CDR3 is made up of 14 amino acids. The CDR3 reads CASGRQGRIREQYF. The CDR3 coding sequence is TGTGCCAGCGGGCGACAGGGGAGGATTCGCGAGCAGTACTTC.

The chain recombines TRBV5-1 with TRBJ2-5; tentatively, D is TRBD1 (6 bases). The CDR3 has 15 residues. Trimming took 7 bases from V and 5 from J, leaving 21 bases between them. Germline lookup yields CDR1 SGHRS and CDR2 YFSETQ. The CDR3 sequence: CASCDRDNPGETQYF. The CDR3 coding sequence is TGCGCCAGCTGCGACCGGGACAACCCTGGGGAGACCCAGTACTTC.

The table lists this clonotype with a few counts. The rearrangement links TRBV27 to TRBJ2-1; tentatively, D is TRBD1 or TRBD2 (5 bases each). The germline V gene has CDR1 MNHEY and CDR2 SMNVEV (reference sequence). CDR3 length: 13 amino acids. V was shortened by 3 bases and J by 9 bases, with 12 bases between the two germline ends. CDR3 sequence (DNA): TGTGCCAGCAGTTTCCCTACAGGACTTGAGCAGTTCTTC. Its protein product is CASSFPTGLEQFF.

This clonotype was observed at least ten times. The genes are TRBV3-1 and TRBJ1-1; D not certain. The CDR3 length is 12 residues. Germline CDR1 is LGHDT and CDR2 is YNNKEL (reference sequence). V lost 4 bases to trimming and J lost 7 bases, with 10 bases between them. Written as DNA, the CDR3 is TGTGCCAGCAGCCCAGTATTCGGTGAAGCTTTCTTT. Amino acid sequence: CASSPVFGEAFF.

This clonotype showed up just a few times. The chain recombines TRBV9 with TRBJ2-2; 10 positions match TRBD2. Germline V gene sequence: CDR1 SGDLS, CDR2 YYNGEE. V shed 0 bases, J shed 5 bases, and the junction held 1 base outside the gene matches. The CDR3 totals 15 residues. CDR3 amino acids: CASSVGAGGTGELFF. The CDR3 DNA reads TGTGCCAGCAGCGTAGGAGCGGGAGGGACCGGGGAGCTGTTTTTT.

This clonotype was seen repeatedly, ten times or more. The chain carries TRBV12-3 or TRBV12-4 and TRBJ1-1, with TRBD1 as a possible D gene (6 bases). The CDR3 is made up of 14 amino acids. V shed 9 bases and J shed 1 base, with 15 bases lying between them. CDR3 bases: TGTGCCAGTCGGCCGGGACACCCGAACACTGAAGCTTTCTTT. This codes for CASRPGHPNTEAFF.

This clonotype has at least ten counts. The chain has TRBV24-1 and TRBJ2-1; perhaps TRBD2 as D (5 bases). The CDR3 has 15 amino acids. CDR1 is KGHDR and CDR2 is SFDVKD in the germline V gene. Between the trimmed V and J ends, which lost 3 bases and 0 bases, there was a span of 8 bases. The CDR3 nucleotides read TGTGCCACCAGTGATAGCGGCAGCTCCTACAATGAGCAGTTCTTC. It codes for CATSDSGSSYNEQFF.

There are many counts of this clonotype. This chain joins TRBV5-5 and TRBJ1-5; D possibly corresponds to TRBD1 (6 bases). The CDR3 sequence is 13 residues long. V dropped 4 bases and J dropped 4 bases, with 9 bases sitting between them. The germline V gene has CDR1 SGHKS and CDR2 YYEKEE (reference sequence). The CDR3 region has the DNA TGTGCCAGCAGCACCGGACAGAATCAGCCCCAGCATTTT. The encoded protein is CASSTGQNQPQHF.

The rearrangement joins TRBV20-1 to TRBJ2-3, with a weak D call TRBD2 (5 bases). The CDR3 length is 11 residues. With 6 bases removed from V and 4 bases from J, the gap between germline ends came to 8 bases. Germline values: CDR1 DFQATT, CDR2 SNEGSKA (reference sequence). The DNA for the CDR3 is TGCAGTGCCACACTAGCAGATACGCAGTATTTT. Protein: CSATLADTQYF.